This TCR beta chain was retrieved from a study of blood T cell repertoires in COVID-19. Study-wide background: Some COVID-19 samples were acute and others convalescent; all came from the United States, Italy and Spain. Nucleic acid was either cDNA or gDNA, and it came from T cells, B-cell-depleted T cells, or PBMCs.

The length of the CDR3 is 14 residues. Trimming stripped 0 bases from V and 8 bases from J, with 13 bases between. Germline V gene sequence: CDR1 LGHDT, CDR2 YNNKEL (reference sequence). Original analysis: Scientists estimated how many nucleated cells there were by amplifying reference gene primers. Profiling relied on immunoSEQ multiplex PCR, and the TCRdb table lists in-frame clones only, not all of them. From that table come the V and J calls and clone size; the DNA was used to work out D and trimming. This repertoire shows approximately 70,000 clones, approximately 80% found once; its top ten account for about 10%.

Sequencing was performed on peripheral blood. This TCR came from a woman aged 45-60 years with acute or convalescent COVID-19. The chain combines TRBV3-1 (or the pseudogene TRBV3-2) with TRBJ1-2; tentatively, D is TRBD1 (5 bases). The chain's CDR3 is CASSQDVRGFGYTF. As DNA, the CDR3 is TGTGCCAGCAGCCAAGATGTGCGGGGGTTCGGCTACACCTTC.